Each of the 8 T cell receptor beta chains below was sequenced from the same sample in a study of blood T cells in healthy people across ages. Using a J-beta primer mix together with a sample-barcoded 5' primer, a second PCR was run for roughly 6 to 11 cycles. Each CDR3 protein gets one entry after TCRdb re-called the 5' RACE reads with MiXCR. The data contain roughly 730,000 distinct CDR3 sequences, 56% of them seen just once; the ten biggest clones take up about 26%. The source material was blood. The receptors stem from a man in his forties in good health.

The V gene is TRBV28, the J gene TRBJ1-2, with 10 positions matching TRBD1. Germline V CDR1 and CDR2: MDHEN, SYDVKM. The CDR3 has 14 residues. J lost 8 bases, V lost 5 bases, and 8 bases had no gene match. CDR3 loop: CASSQDRGVWGYTF. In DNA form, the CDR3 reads TGTGCCAGCAGTCAGGACAGGGGGGTTTGGGGCTACACCTTC.

CDR3: CASNRTGGSYNEQFF. The CDR3 DNA is TGTGCCAGCAACCGAACAGGGGGCTCCTACAATGAGCAGTTCTTC. V and J are TRBV6-5 and TRBJ2-1; TRBD1 matches 8 bases. The junction had 5 bases not matched to a gene; V was cut back by 7 bases and J by 0 bases. CDR1 and CDR2 (germline): MNHEY, SVGAGI. The length of the CDR3 is 15 residues.

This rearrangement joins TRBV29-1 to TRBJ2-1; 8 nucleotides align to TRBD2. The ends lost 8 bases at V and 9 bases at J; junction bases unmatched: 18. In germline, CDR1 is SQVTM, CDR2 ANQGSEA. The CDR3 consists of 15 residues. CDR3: CSTSTGTSGWGEQFF. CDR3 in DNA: TGCAGCACCTCAACCGGGACTAGTGGATGGGGTGAGCAGTTCTTC.

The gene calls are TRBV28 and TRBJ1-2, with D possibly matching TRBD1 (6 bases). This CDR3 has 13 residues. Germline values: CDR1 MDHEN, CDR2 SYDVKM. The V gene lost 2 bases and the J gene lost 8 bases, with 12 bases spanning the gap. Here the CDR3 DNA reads TGTGCCAGCAGTTTACCAATCCAGGGGGGCTACACCTTC. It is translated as CASSLPIQGGYTF.

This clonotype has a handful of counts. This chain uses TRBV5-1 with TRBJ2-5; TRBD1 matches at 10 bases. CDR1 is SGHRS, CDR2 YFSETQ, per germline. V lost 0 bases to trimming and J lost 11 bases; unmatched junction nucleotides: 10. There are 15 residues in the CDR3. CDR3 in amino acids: CASSLDIGTGDEQYF. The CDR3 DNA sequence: TGCGCCAGCAGCTTGGATATCGGGACAGGGGATGAGCAGTACTTC.

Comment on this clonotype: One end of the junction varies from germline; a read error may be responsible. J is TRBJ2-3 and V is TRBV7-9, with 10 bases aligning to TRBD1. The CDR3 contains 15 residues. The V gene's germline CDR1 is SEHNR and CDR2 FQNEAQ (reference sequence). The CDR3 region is CTSSLSGQGADTQYF. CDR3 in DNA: TGTACCAGCAGCTTAAGTGGACAGGGGGCAGATACGCAGTATTTT.

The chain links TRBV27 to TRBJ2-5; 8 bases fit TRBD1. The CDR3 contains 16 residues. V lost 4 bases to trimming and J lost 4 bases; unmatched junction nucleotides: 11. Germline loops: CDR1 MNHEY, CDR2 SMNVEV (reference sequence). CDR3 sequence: CASSSPGTGGGETQYF. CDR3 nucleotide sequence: TGTGCCAGCAGTTCCCCGGGTACAGGGGGTGGAGAGACCCAGTACTTC.

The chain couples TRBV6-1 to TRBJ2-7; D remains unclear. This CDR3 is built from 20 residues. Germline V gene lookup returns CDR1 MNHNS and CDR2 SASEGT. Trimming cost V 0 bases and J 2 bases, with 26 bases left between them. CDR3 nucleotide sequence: TGTGCCAGCAGTGAAGCGCTTGGCCTGGGTCGAACAGCGAGAACCTACGAGCAGTACTTC. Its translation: CASSEALGLGRTARTYEQYF.